Here is one T cell receptor beta chain with its context. This sample is drawn from a study of blood T cell repertoires in COVID-19. Study-wide background: PBMCs, B-cell-depleted T cells, or T cells were the source of the cDNA or gDNA that made up the material.

Participants reported their clinical history, and cohort assignment relied on those reports. Those designated as exposed participants met a COVID-19 case within 2 weeks before study entry. CDR3 length: 16 amino acids. Per germline, CDR1 LGHDT and CDR2 YNNKEL (reference sequence). The V and J ends lost 6 bases and 5 bases, in that order; junction bases with no gene match: 13. Per the study methods: Reference gene primers were amplified, and this amplification served to estimate nucleated cell counts. This table comes from immunoSEQ multiplex PCR, and its TCRdb copy is limited to in-frame clones, with some not included. Clonal size and the V and J genes are those of that table, whereas D and trimming came from the DNA. The sample records almost 350,000 clones, 85% to 90% being singletons.

The gene calls are TRBV3-1 (or the pseudogene TRBV3-2) and TRBJ2-1; 7 nucleotides align to TRBD2. The receptor was isolated from a woman in her 30s who had been exposed to COVID-19. Sequences were obtained from PBMCs or T cells enriched from blood (not recorded which). This chain's CDR3 is CASSNIEASGNNEQFF. CDR3 DNA sequence: TGTGCCAGCAGTAACATAGAGGCTAGCGGAAACAATGAGCAGTTCTTC.